This T cell receptor beta chain was sequenced for a study of shared clonotypes between healthy human individuals. Study-level points and caveats: It was the few donors that limited the genetic and exposure-history diversity represented. Clonotype sharing among donors was expected to depend on sequencing depth.

Concerning this clone: Its antigen is as yet unknown.

The CDR3 spans 17 residues. Trimming removed 3 bases at V and 0 bases at J, with 17 bases between. CDR1 ENHRY and CDR2 SYGVKD come from the germline V gene. Researchers ran the assay at a deep level. Measured with immunoSEQ multiplex PCR; TCRdb has only the in-frame clones, and not every one. This sample has 90,000 to 130,000 clones, with roughly 70% found just once. The donors, all of them Caucasian adults, lived in Nashville, Tennessee. V is TRBV10-3 and J is TRBJ1-1; possibly TRBD1 for D (5 bases). The TCR comes from a woman between 25 and 40 years old in good health. The source material was memory CD8+ T cells sorted from blood. Subset described: CD45RO+ cells pooled with CCR7-negative TemRA cells. The CDR3 spells CAISEDRSQTMNTEAFF. DNA of the CDR3: TGTGCCATCAGTGAAGACAGATCCCAGACCATGAACACTGAAGCTTTCTTT.